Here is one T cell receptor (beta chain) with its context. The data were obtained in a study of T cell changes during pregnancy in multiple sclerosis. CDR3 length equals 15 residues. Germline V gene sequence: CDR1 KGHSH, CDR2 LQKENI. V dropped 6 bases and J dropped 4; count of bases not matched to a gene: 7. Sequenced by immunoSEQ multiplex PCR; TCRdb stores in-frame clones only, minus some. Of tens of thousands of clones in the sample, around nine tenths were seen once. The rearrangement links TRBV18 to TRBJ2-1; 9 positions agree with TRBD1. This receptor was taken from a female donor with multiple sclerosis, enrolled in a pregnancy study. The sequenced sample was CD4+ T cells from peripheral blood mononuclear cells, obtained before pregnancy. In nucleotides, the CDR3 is TGTGCCAGCTCTTCCGGGACAGGGATATACAATGAGCAGTTCTTC. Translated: CASSSGTGIYNEQFF.